This TCR beta chain emerged from a study of blood T cell repertoires in COVID-19. As handled by the study authors: Estimation of nucleated cell counts relied on the amplification of reference gene primers. The table came from immunoSEQ multiplex PCR; TCRdb's copy has only in-frame clones and leaves some out. V and J calls and clone size are given by that table; D and trimming were obtained from the DNA. The data hold about 170,000 clones, with around 77% observed a single time. This clone was counted only a few times. Germline CDR1 and CDR2: SGHNT and YENEEA. The CDR3 consists of 14 residues. The V and J ends lost 5 bases and 3 bases respectively, with 12 bases between them.

Input material: peripheral blood. The gene calls are TRBV11-3 and TRBJ2-3; possibly TRBD1 for D (7 bases). This receptor was taken from a man between 65 and 85 years old with acute or convalescent COVID-19. CDR3 sequence (DNA): TGTGCCAGCAGCCAGGGGGGCGCGACAGATACGCAGTATTTT. Translation gives CASSQGGATDTQYF.